The entry below describes one T cell receptor beta chain. Its antigen is not identified. Germline is not matched at one junction end, which may reflect a read error. This specimen belongs to a study of CD8 T cells in ankylosing spondylitis. Whole-study results and caveats: From matched ankylosing spondylitis synovial fluid, disease-linked clones were reportedly recovered at significantly enriched levels. Ankylosing spondylitis blood appeared to carry a characteristic TCR beta motif of several highly homologous variants. CD8+ disease-linked clones were present at relatively low frequencies in blood.

The authors made TCR beta libraries by quantitative 5'-RACE with molecular barcodes. TCRdb processed the 5' RACE reads anew with MiXCR; each CDR3 protein has one entry. The repertoire holds some 450,000 distinct CDR3 sequences, with roughly 15% as singletons. Material for sequencing was blood, either unsorted or a sorted T cell fraction (not recorded which). The TCR comes from a male donor with ankylosing spondylitis.

The CDR3 region has the DNA TGCTGTGCTAGGGGACTAGCGGGCCCGACAACGAGCTCCTACAATGAGCAGTTCTTC. Amino acid sequence: CCARGLAGPTTSSYNEQFF. The chain employs TRBV20-1 and TRBJ2-1, with 12 bases matching TRBD2. The CDR3 sequence is 19 residues long. Germline lookup yields CDR1 DFQATT and CDR2 SNEGSKA (reference sequence).